A single sample gave rise to the 3 T cell receptor beta chains below, sequenced in a study of early T cells in non-severe SARS-CoV-2 infection. One entry per CDR3 protein results from TCRdb running MiXCR on the 5' RACE reads. The repertoire consists of 40,000 to 60,000 distinct CDR3 sequences, with about an eighth occurring once and the leading ten covering about 8.9%. Sequenced input: whole blood. These receptors were taken from an adult who was a healthcare worker with PCR-confirmed SARS-CoV-2 infection or an uninfected control (not recorded which).

This clonotype turned up a few times. The CDR3 nucleotides read TGTGCCAGCTCAAAGGGGGATTGGGGCACAGATACGCAGTATTTT. Translated: CASSKGDWGTDTQYF. The chain has TRBV7-3 and TRBJ2-3; D is perhaps TRBD1 (6 bases). The V end was cut by 8 bases, the J end by 1 base, with 16 bases between. The CDR3 spans 15 residues. The germline V gene encodes CDR1 SGHTA and CDR2 FQGTGA.

This clonotype was recorded at least ten times. J is TRBJ2-3 and V is TRBV11-3; D is uncertain. The germline V gene encodes CDR1 SGHNT and CDR2 YENEEA. V lost 3 bases to trimming and J lost 2 bases, with 9 bases between them. This CDR3 has 14 residues. CDR3 sequence reads: CASSFGVSTDTQYF. Written as DNA, the CDR3 is TGTGCCAGCAGCTTCGGAGTTTCCACAGATACGCAGTATTTT.

This clonotype was seen more than once but under ten times. The V gene is TRBV7-9, the J gene TRBJ1-2; maybe TRBD1 (6 bases). The CDR3 runs to 15 residues. Trimming removed 8 bases at V and 2 bases at J, with 18 bases between. Germline CDR1 SEHNR, CDR2 FQNEAQ (reference sequence). CDR3: CASVVGAPGNYGYTF. In DNA form, the CDR3 reads TGTGCCAGCGTCGTGGGGGCTCCGGGCAACTATGGCTACACCTTC. The full variable domain, rest sourced from reference TRBV7-9 and TRBJ1-2, is DTGVSQNPRHKITKRGQNVTFRCDPISEHNRLYWYRQTLGQGPEFLTYFQNEAQLEKSRLLSDRFSAERPKGSFSTLEIQRTEQGDSAMYLCASVVGAPGNYGYTFGSGTRLTVV.